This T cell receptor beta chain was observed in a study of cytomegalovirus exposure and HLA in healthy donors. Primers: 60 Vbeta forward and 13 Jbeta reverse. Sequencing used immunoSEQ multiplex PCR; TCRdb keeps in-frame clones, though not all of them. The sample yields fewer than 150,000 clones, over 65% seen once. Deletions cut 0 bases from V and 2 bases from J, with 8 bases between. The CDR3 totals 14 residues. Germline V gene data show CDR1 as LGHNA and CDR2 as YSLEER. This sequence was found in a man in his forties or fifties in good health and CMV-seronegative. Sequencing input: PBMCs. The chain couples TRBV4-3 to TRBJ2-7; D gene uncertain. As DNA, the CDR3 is TGCGCCAGCAGCCAAGAACGACGGGCCTACGAGCAGTACTTC. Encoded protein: CASSQERRAYEQYF.